This is a list of T cell receptor beta chains from one sample in a study of T-cell memory formation after mild COVID-19. Via MiXCR, TCRdb re-called the 5' RACE reads, giving one row per CDR3 protein. The table lists around 250,000 distinct CDR3 sequences, roughly 14% of them singletons, with 2.1% in the top ten. Sequencing was performed on PBMCs or a T cell subset sorted from them (not recorded which). The receptors were gathered from an adult woman who had mild COVID-19 (a few samples of this study predate the infection). Cell type and time point are not known. CDR3s include the opening cysteine and the closing phenylalanine or tryptophan. A D gene is named only where the DNA matches it firmly. The size entry is marked missing in some rows and otherwise reads once, few, many or a size class.

V	J	size	D	CDR3	DNA
TRBV3-1	TRBJ2-7	few	NA	CASSRKTLGGSSYEQYF	TGTGCCAGCAGCCGTAAAACGTTAGGGGGTAGCTCCTACGAGCAGTACTTC
TRBV6-5	TRBJ2-2	few	NA	CASSYSRQATGELFF	TGTGCCAGCAGTTACTCAAGACAGGCCACCGGGGAGCTGTTTTTT
TRBV11-3	TRBJ2-1	NA	TRBD2	CASSLSGTLRLAGGAEQFF	TGTGCCAGCAGCCTATCCGGGACACTTCGACTAGCGGGAGGGGCTGAGCAGTTCTTC
TRBV5-1	TRBJ2-1	many	TRBD2	CASSLGGSGGPDEQFF	TGCGCCAGCAGCCTCGGGGGGTCTGGCGGCCCGGATGAGCAGTTCTTC
TRBV19	TRBJ2-1	NA	TRBD2	CASSISGTSNEQFF	TGTGCCAGTAGTATATCCGGGACTAGTAATGAGCAGTTCTTC
TRBV5-5	TRBJ1-4	few	TRBD1	CASKLRGRTTSANEKLFF	TGTGCCAGCAAACTCAGGGGGCGGACAACGTCGGCTAATGAAAAACTGTTTTTT
TRBV12-3/TRBV12-4	TRBJ2-4	once	NA	CASTRDTGDKNIQYF	TGTGCCAGCACCCGAGACACGGGGGACAAAAACATTCAGTACTTC
TRBV7-9	TRBJ2-1	NA	NA	CASSPIRSAYNEQFF	TGTGCCAGCAGCCCCATCCGGTCGGCTTACAATGAGCAGTTCTTC
TRBV30	TRBJ1-1	few	NA	CAWSNRASWFTEAFF	TGTGCCTGGAGTAATAGGGCATCGTGGTTCACTGAAGCTTTCTTT
TRBV20-1	TRBJ2-7	NA	NA	CSAQGGSEQYF	TGCAGTGCCCAGGGAGGAAGCGAGCAGTACTTC
TRBV18	TRBJ2-7	few	NA	CASSRVGAVLEQYF	TGTGCCAGCTCTCGCGTAGGGGCGGTCCTCGAGCAGTACTTC
TRBV12-3/TRBV12-4	TRBJ2-1	NA	NA	CASRDFDNEQFF	TGTGCCAGCCGGGACTTTGACAATGAGCAGTTCTTC
TRBV4-3	TRBJ1-2	NA	NA	CASSQDLRFTF	TGCGCCAGCAGCCAAGATCTTAGGTTTACGTTC
TRBV5-1	TRBJ2-1	few	TRBD2	CASSFRDYYNEQFF	TGCGCCAGCAGCTTCAGGGACTACTACAATGAGCAGTTCTTC
TRBV6-6	TRBJ2-1	few	NA	CASSRDLTGGNEQFF	TGTGCCAGCAGTCGCGACCTCACCGGCGGAAATGAGCAGTTCTTC
TRBV7-2	TRBJ2-7	NA	NA	CASSLGPPRDEQYF	TGTGCCAGCAGCTTGGGACCACCTAGGGACGAGCAGTACTTC
TRBV6-1	TRBJ2-5	NA	TRBD1	CASSETGHETQYF	TGTGCCAGCAGTGAGACAGGGCATGAGACCCAGTACTTC
TRBV5-6	TRBJ2-2	few	NA	CASSRGRDTGELFF	TGTGCCAGCAGCAGGGGACGGGACACCGGGGAGCTGTTTTTT
TRBV5-5	TRBJ2-7	few	NA	CASSFIPGTQYF	TGTGCCAGCAGCTTTATTCCCGGGACGCAGTACTTC
TRBV3-1	TRBJ1-6	NA	NA	CASSPGQPSPLHF	TGTGCCAGCAGCCCTGGACAGCCCTCACCCCTCCACTTT
TRBV14	TRBJ2-1	few	NA	CASRPNYRAGEQFF	TGTGCCAGCAGACCGAATTACAGGGCAGGGGAGCAGTTCTTC
TRBV6-6	TRBJ1-5	NA	NA	CASSPMRPQHF	TGTGCCAGCAGCCCGATGCGGCCCCAGCATTTT
TRBV5-1	TRBJ1-5	NA	NA	CASREGRNSNQPQHF	TGCGCCAGCAGGGAGGGACGGAATAGCAATCAGCCCCAGCATTTT
TRBV27	TRBJ2-7	NA	TRBD1	CASSSGTGMAEQYF	TGTGCCAGCAGTTCCGGGACAGGAATGGCCGAGCAGTACTTC
TRBV5-4	TRBJ2-7	NA	TRBD1	CASTTGTEVYEQYF	TGTGCCAGCACCACCGGGACAGAAGTCTACGAGCAGTACTTC
TRBV30	TRBJ1-2	once	NA	CAWSGVSTDYGYTF	TGTGCCTGGAGTGGTGTGAGCACGGACTATGGCTACACCTTC
TRBV4-1	TRBJ2-2	few	TRBD2	CASSPLGTSGGAGELFF	TGCGCCAGCAGCCCACTCGGGACTAGCGGGGGGGCCGGGGAGCTGTTTTTT
TRBV12-3/TRBV12-4	TRBJ1-5	NA	NA	CASSQRRNQPQHF	TGTGCCAGCAGTCAACGTCGCAATCAGCCCCAGCATTTT
TRBV7-3	TRBJ2-4	NA	NA	CASSLRGPDDIQYF	TGTGCCAGCAGCTTAAGGGGGCCAGATGACATTCAGTACTTC
TRBV5-4	TRBJ1-1	NA	NA	CASSPGGDTEAFF	TGTGCCAGCAGCCCCGGCGGGGACACTGAAGCTTTCTTT
TRBV3-1	TRBJ2-3	many	NA	CASSLLGTQYF	TGTGCCAGCAGCCTCCTTGGAACGCAGTATTTT
TRBV6-5	TRBJ1-2	NA	NA	CASSQREITNYGYTF	TGTGCCAGCAGTCAACGGGAGATCACTAACTATGGCTACACCTTC
TRBV14	TRBJ1-6	NA	NA	CATPKPRAGYYNSPLHF	TGTGCCACCCCAAAGCCCCGGGCAGGGTACTATAATTCACCCCTCCACTTT
TRBV12-3/TRBV12-4	TRBJ2-7	NA	NA	CASSLISREQYF	TGTGCCAGCAGTTTAATTTCGCGCGAGCAGTACTTC
TRBV6-6	TRBJ1-4	few	NA	CASRDPATNEKLFF	TGTGCCAGCAGGGACCCTGCCACTAATGAAAAACTGTTTTTT
TRBV12-3/TRBV12-4	TRBJ1-4	few	TRBD1	CASSLFGTGGEKLFF	TGTGCCAGCAGTTTATTTGGGACAGGGGGTGAAAAACTGTTTTTT
TRBV6-5	TRBJ2-1	NA	NA	CASSPRLADSYNEQFF	TGTGCCAGCAGCCCAAGATTAGCGGACTCCTACAATGAGCAGTTCTTC
TRBV29-1	TRBJ2-1	once	NA	CSATGAETYNEQFF	TGCAGCGCGACAGGAGCGGAGACCTACAATGAGCAGTTCTTC
TRBV12-3/TRBV12-4	TRBJ2-7	NA	NA	CASSLGGRGSEQYF	TGTGCCAGCAGTTTGGGGGGCAGGGGAAGCGAGCAGTACTTC
TRBV12-3/TRBV12-4	TRBJ2-7	few	NA	CASSLVRRAYEQYF	TGTGCCAGCAGTTTAGTCCGAAGGGCCTACGAGCAGTACTTC
TRBV14	TRBJ2-5	few	NA	CASSNSGAFWTQYF	TGTGCCAGCAGCAACTCAGGGGCCTTTTGGACCCAGTACTTC
TRBV6-6	TRBJ2-3	NA	TRBD2	CASSGSTSGRTTDTQYF	TGTGCCAGCAGTGGATCTACTAGCGGGAGAACCACAGATACGCAGTATTTT
TRBV7-2	TRBJ1-1	few	TRBD1	CASNDRGLGNTEAFF	TGTGCCAGCAACGACAGGGGGCTGGGGAACACTGAAGCTTTCTTT
TRBV5-1	TRBJ2-3	few	NA	CASSLDRQPLSTDTQYF	TGCGCCAGCAGCTTGGACAGACAGCCCCTCAGCACAGATACGCAGTATTTT
TRBV7-2	TRBJ2-5	NA	TRBD2	CASSPSIAGQETQYF	TGTGCCAGCAGCCCTAGCATAGCGGGACAAGAGACCCAGTACTTC
TRBV6-1	TRBJ1-1	NA	TRBD1	CASREGQFNTEAFF	TGTGCCAGCAGGGAGGGACAGTTCAACACTGAAGCTTTCTTT
TRBV5-1	TRBJ1-3	few	NA	CASSLLSSAGNTIYF	TGCGCCAGCAGCTTGCTATCTTCGGCTGGAAACACCATATATTTT
TRBV5-5	TRBJ2-7	few	NA	CASKSKTFPAYEQYF	TGTGCCAGCAAAAGCAAGACTTTCCCAGCCTACGAGCAGTACTTC
TRBV29-1	TRBJ1-2	few	TRBD1	CSVGDREYTF	TGCAGCGTTGGGGACAGGGAGTACACCTTC
TRBV10-3	TRBJ1-1	NA	NA	CAISDSGGVNTEAFF	TGTGCCATCAGTGACTCCGGGGGGGTGAACACTGAAGCTTTCTTT